Listed below are T cell receptor beta chains from one sample, sequenced in a study of Graves' ophthalmopathy and Graves' hyperthyroidism. A single record per CDR3 protein comes from TCRdb applying MiXCR to the multiplex PCR reads. The table has just over 400,000 distinct CDR3 sequences, roughly 21% seen once; the top ten hold roughly 3%. Sequencing was done on a sample of peripheral blood. These receptors all stem from a woman younger than 35 with stable Graves' hyperthyroidism. CDR3s include the opening cysteine and the closing phenylalanine or tryptophan. A D gene is named only where the DNA matches it firmly. Some rows have no size entry. The others give once, few or many, or a class for an expanded clone.

CDR3	DNA	length	size	D	J	V
CASSSPPPATQYF	TGTGCCAGCAGTTCCCCCCCCCCGGCGACCCAGTACTTC	13	-	-	TRBJ2-5	TRBV6-5
CSAPTSGSAETQYF	TGCAGTGCACCTACTAGCGGGAGTGCGGAGACCCAGTACTTC	14	many	TRBD2	TRBJ2-5	TRBV20-1
CASRPLQRSSGNTIYF	TGTGCCAGCAGGCCGCTACAGAGAAGCTCTGGAAACACCATATATTTT	16	many	-	TRBJ1-3	TRBV6-1
CASSPRRRSDYGYTF	TGTGCCAGCAGTCCTCGACGACGGTCGGACTATGGCTACACCTTC	15	few	-	TRBJ1-2	TRBV27
CASSFDRGRYEQYF	TGTGCCAGCAGTTTCGACAGGGGACGCTACGAGCAGTACTTC	14	-	TRBD1	TRBJ2-7	TRBV28
CATSRRDARSYEQYF	TGTGCCACCAGCCGCCGGGACGCTCGCTCCTACGAGCAGTACTTC	15	many	-	TRBJ2-7	TRBV15
CASSQDGSGSWGYEQYF	TGTGCCAGCAGCCAAGATGGCTCAGGCAGTTGGGGATACGAGCAGTACTTC	17	many	-	TRBJ2-7	TRBV3-2
CASSSDRGELITEAFF	TGTGCCAGCAGCTCCGACAGGGGCGAGTTGATAACTGAAGCTTTCTTT	16	few	TRBD1	TRBJ1-1	TRBV12-3/TRBV12-4
CSARDPRDLGEQYF	TGCAGTGCTAGAGATCCCCGGGACTTGGGCGAGCAGTACTTC	14	many	-	TRBJ2-7	TRBV20-1
CASSGLKSRGPYEQYF	TGTGCCAGCAGTGGACTAAAAAGCAGGGGGCCATACGAGCAGTACTTC	16	-	TRBD1	TRBJ2-7	TRBV6-1
CASSDGWDYGYTF	TGTGCCAGCAGTGACGGGTGGGACTATGGCTACACCTTC	13	-	-	TRBJ1-2	TRBV6-1
CATSETGGSEAFF	TGTGCCACCAGTGAGACAGGGGGTTCTGAAGCTTTCTTT	13	-	TRBD1	TRBJ1-1	TRBV24-1
CASREDRNSYEQYF	TGTGCCAGCAGGGAGGACAGGAACTCCTACGAGCAGTACTTC	14	many	TRBD1	TRBJ2-7	TRBV2
CASSSQGNGELFF	TGTGCCAGCAGCTCACAGGGTAACGGGGAGCTGTTTTTT	13	few	-	TRBJ2-2	TRBV7-3